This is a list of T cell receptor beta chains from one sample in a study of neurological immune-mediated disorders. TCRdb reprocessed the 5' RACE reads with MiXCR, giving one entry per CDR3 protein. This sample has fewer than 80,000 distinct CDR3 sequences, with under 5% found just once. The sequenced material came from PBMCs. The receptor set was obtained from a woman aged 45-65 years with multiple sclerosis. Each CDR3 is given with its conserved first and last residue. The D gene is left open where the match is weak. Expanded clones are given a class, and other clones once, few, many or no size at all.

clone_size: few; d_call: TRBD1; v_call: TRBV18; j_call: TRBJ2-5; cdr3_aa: CASSLSDRGSETQYF; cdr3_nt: TGTGCCAGCTCACTTTCGGACAGGGGATCTGAGACCCAGTACTTC
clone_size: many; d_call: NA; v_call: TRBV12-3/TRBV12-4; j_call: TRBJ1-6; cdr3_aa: CASSFGGQVFSPLHF; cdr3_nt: TGTGCCAGCAGTTTTGGCGGACAAGTTTTTTCACCCCTCCACTTT
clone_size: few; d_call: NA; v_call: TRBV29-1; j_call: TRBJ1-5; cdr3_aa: CSVGGAGQPQNF; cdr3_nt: TGCAGCGTTGGGGGGGCAGGCCAGCCCCAGAATTTT
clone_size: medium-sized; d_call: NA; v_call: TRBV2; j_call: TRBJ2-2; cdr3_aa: CASQGTGELFF; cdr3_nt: TGTGCCAGTCAGGGTACCGGGGAGCTGTTTTTT
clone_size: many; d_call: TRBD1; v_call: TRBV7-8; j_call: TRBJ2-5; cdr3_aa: CASSWDRDETQYF; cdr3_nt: TGTGCCAGCAGCTGGGACAGGGACGAGACCCAGTACTTC
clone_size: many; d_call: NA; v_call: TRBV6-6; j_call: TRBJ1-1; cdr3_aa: CASSENGGNTEAFF; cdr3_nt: TGTGCCAGCAGTGAGAATGGGGGTAACACTGAAGCTTTCTTT
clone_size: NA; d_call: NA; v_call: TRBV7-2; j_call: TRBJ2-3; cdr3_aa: CASSGSFKGFGDTQYF; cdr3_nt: TGTGCCAGCAGCGGAAGTTTTAAGGGGTTTGGAGATACGCAGTATTTT
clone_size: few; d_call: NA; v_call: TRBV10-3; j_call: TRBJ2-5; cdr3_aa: CAISERTKTKETQYF; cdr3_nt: TGTGCCATCAGTGAGAGGACCAAGACCAAGGAGACCCAGTACTTC
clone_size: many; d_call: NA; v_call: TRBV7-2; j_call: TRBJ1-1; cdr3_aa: CASSLRLGIEAFF; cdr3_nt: TGTGCCAGCAGCCTAAGGTTGGGGATTGAAGCTTTCTTT
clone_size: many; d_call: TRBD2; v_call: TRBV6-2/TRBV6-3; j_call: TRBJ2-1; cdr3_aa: CASTVAGGYNEQFF; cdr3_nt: TGTGCCAGCACGGTAGCGGGGGGTTACAATGAGCAGTTCTTC
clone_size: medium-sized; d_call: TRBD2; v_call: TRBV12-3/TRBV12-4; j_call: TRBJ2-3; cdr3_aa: CASSLLAGTDTQYF; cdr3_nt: TGTGCCAGCAGTTTACTAGCGGGGACAGATACGCAGTATTTT
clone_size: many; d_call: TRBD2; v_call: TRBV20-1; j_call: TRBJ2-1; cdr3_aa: CSASPGAGGGDEQFF; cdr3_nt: TGCAGTGCTAGCCCTGGAGCGGGGGGTGGAGATGAGCAGTTCTTC
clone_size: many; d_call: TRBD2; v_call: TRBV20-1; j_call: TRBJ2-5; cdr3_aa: CSARATSGGETQYF; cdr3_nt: TGCAGTGCTAGAGCTACTAGCGGGGGGGAGACCCAGTACTTC
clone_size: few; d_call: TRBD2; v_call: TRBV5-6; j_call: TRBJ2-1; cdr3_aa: CASSLSTSGGVFF; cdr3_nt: TGTGCCAGCAGCTTGTCAACTAGCGGGGGGGTGTTCTTC
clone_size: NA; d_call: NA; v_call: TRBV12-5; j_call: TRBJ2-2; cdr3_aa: CASGLVRGTQNTGELFF; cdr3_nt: TGTGCTAGTGGTTTGGTACGCGGGACTCAGAACACCGGGGAGCTGTTTTTT
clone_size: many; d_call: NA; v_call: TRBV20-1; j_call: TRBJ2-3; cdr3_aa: CSAPRRSSSTDTQYF; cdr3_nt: TGCAGTGCTCCGAGGAGGAGCTCTAGCACAGATACGCAGTATTTT
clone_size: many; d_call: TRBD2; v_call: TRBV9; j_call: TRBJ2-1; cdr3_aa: CASSPSGRTSGGGEQFF; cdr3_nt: TGTGCCAGCAGCCCTTCCGGGAGGACTAGCGGGGGGGGTGAGCAGTTCTTC